The rows below give T cell receptor beta chains drawn from one sample of a study of siplizumab effects on memory and regulatory T cells. Generated by immunoSEQ multiplex PCR, the TCRdb table keeps only in-frame clones and is missing some. Of about 94,000 clones detected, approximately 95% appear once; the ten largest clones hold 0.3%. The sequenced sample was non-Treg CD4+ T cells sorted from blood. Receptor source: a human donor in good health. CDR3s include the opening cysteine and the closing phenylalanine or tryptophan. The D gene is left open where the match is weak. Part of the rows lack a size; the others show once, few, many or a class for expanded clones.

d_gene,v_gene,abundance,j_gene,CDR3nt,CDR3aa
-,TRBV5-1,-,TRBJ2-2,TGCGCCAGCAGCTCGACTGGGAACACCGGGGAGCTGTTTTTT,CASSSTGNTGELFF
-,TRBV18,-,TRBJ2-7,TGTGCCAGCTCACCTTCGGGGGACGAGCAGTACTTC,CASSPSGDEQYF
-,TRBV6-6,-,TRBJ2-5,TGTGCCAGCAGCCTCCTAGGGGGGGAGAAGACCCAGTACTTC,CASSLLGGEKTQYF
TRBD2,TRBV6-6,-,TRBJ2-5,TGTGCCAGCAGTCCGGGGGGACTCCAAGAGACCCAGTACTTC,CASSPGGLQETQYF
-,TRBV12-5,-,TRBJ2-3,TGTGCTAGTGGTTTGGTAGGTACAGATACGCAGTATTTT,CASGLVGTDTQYF
-,TRBV6-1,-,TRBJ1-2,TGTGCCAGCAGTCCCACCACCTATGGCTACACCTTC,CASSPTTYGYTF
-,TRBV6-6,once,TRBJ2-2,TGTGCCAGCAGTTCGACATTGAACACCGGGGAGCTGTTTTTT,CASSSTLNTGELFF
-,TRBV9,-,TRBJ2-1,TGTGCCAGCAGCGTAGGGTGGGGCGATGAGCAGTTCTTC,CASSVGWGDEQFF
-,TRBV19,-,TRBJ2-3,TGTGCCAGTAGTATCCTACCTAGCACAGATACGCAGTATTTT,CASSILPSTDTQYF
TRBD1,TRBV5-1,-,TRBJ1-1,TGCGCCAGCAGCTCTTCCGGGACAGGGAACACTGAAGCTTTCTTT,CASSSSGTGNTEAFF
-,TRBV7-2,-,TRBJ1-1,TGTGCCAGCAGCCCAGGAGGTCGGGAAGCTTTCTTT,CASSPGGREAFF
TRBD1,TRBV15,-,TRBJ2-7,TGTGCCACCAGCTCTCCGCGGGGGACAGGGCTCAACGAGCAGTACTTC,CATSSPRGTGLNEQYF
-,TRBV7-8,-,TRBJ1-2,TGTGCCAGCAGCTTAAGGGGCGGACCCGGTTTGGGCTACACCTTC,CASSLRGGPGLGYTF
-,TRBV21-1,-,TRBJ2-7,TGTGCCAGCAGCAAAGAGTGGCAGGGAGGTCACGAGCAGTACTTC,CASSKEWQGGHEQYF
-,TRBV6-6,-,TRBJ2-4,TGTGCCAGCAGACAAGCGGAGACCAAAAACATTCAGTACTTC,CASRQAETKNIQYF
-,TRBV7-2,-,TRBJ2-5,TGTGCCAGCAGCCCATCACTTCTTGGGGAGACCCAGTACTTC,CASSPSLLGETQYF
-,TRBV6-1,-,TRBJ1-2,TGTGCCAGCAGGTCCGGGACAAGCCGTAGTTATGGCTACACCTTC,CASRSGTSRSYGYTF
-,TRBV7-3,once,TRBJ2-1,TGTGCCAGCAGCTTAACGACCCCGGCCAACTCCTACAATGAGCAGTTCTTC,CASSLTTPANSYNEQFF
-,TRBV10-3,-,TRBJ1-4,TGTGCCATCGGTGGAGGCGGGCAGGGGACTGAAAAACTGTTTTTT,CAIGGGGQGTEKLFF
TRBD1,TRBV7-3,-,TRBJ1-2,TGTGCCAGCGGGACAGGGATAGGGTTGGGCTACACCTTC,CASGTGIGLGYTF
TRBD1,TRBV7-9,-,TRBJ1-2,TGTGCCAGCAGTTCGGACAGGGACTATGGCTACACCTTC,CASSSDRDYGYTF
-,TRBV5-1,-,TRBJ1-1,TGCGCCAGCAGCTTACAGGGCACGATGAACACTGAAGCTTTCTTT,CASSLQGTMNTEAFF
-,TRBV19,-,TRBJ1-3,TGTGCCAGTAGTATGGACGCAGGAAACACCATATATTTT,CASSMDAGNTIYF
-,TRBV19,-,TRBJ2-7,TGTGCCAGCCGCCTATGGGCTAGCCCAAACTACGAGCAGTACTTC,CASRLWASPNYEQYF
-,TRBV4-2,-,TRBJ1-4,TGTGCCAGCAGCCACCCAGGAATTACAGCGAATGAAAAACTGTTTTTT,CASSHPGITANEKLFF
-,TRBV11-3,few,TRBJ1-4,TGTGCCAGCAGCTTAGGTACGGGGAAACTGTTTTTT,CASSLGTGKLFF
-,TRBV5-4,-,TRBJ2-1,TGTGCCAGCAGCTTGGCAGGGGCCACCCCCTACAATGAGCAGTTCTTC,CASSLAGATPYNEQFF
TRBD1,TRBV4-3,once,TRBJ1-4,TGCGCCAGCAGCCTCTCAGGGGGGCTAGGTGAAAAACTGTTTTTT,CASSLSGGLGEKLFF
-,TRBV30,-,TRBJ2-7,TGTGCCTGGAGTAGGGGGTCTTTTACCACCTACGAGCAGTACTTC,CAWSRGSFTTYEQYF
-,TRBV5-1,-,TRBJ2-1,TGCGCCAGCAGCTTGGGCGACGCGAAGGGTGAGCAGTTCTTC,CASSLGDAKGEQFF
TRBD1,TRBV10-1,few,TRBJ1-1,TGCGCCATGATGACAGGGCGGGGCACTGAAGCTTTCTTT,CAMMTGRGTEAFF
TRBD1,TRBV14,-,TRBJ2-1,TGTGCCAGCAGCCAAGTAAAAGGGGCAGGGGGCAATGAGCAGTTCTTC,CASSQVKGAGGNEQFF
-,TRBV19,-,TRBJ2-7,TGTGCCAGTAGCAGCCGAATAGGGAGCTCCTACGAGCAGTACTTC,CASSSRIGSSYEQYF
-,TRBV6-5,-,TRBJ2-1,TGTGCCAGCAGTCCCGGACAGGGAGGGAGGAAGCTCTTC,CASSPGQGGRKLF
TRBD1,TRBV7-2,-,TRBJ1-2,TGTGCCAGCAGCTTAGACAGGGGGTCTTCTGGCTACACCTTC,CASSLDRGSSGYTF
-,TRBV18,-,TRBJ1-1,TGTGCCAGCTCACCACCCATGGCGGGAGGGCACACTGAAGCTTTCTTT,CASSPPMAGGHTEAFF
-,TRBV7-7,-,TRBJ2-1,TGTGCTAGCAGCTTAAGTGGCAGCCCGACCCGGGAGCAGTTCTTC,CASSLSGSPTREQFF
-,TRBV6-5,once,TRBJ1-1,TGTGCCAGCAGTGCGGGACAGAACACTGAAGCTTTCTTT,CASSAGQNTEAFF
TRBD2,TRBV19,-,TRBJ2-3,TGTGCCAGTAGGCTAGCGGGGGCCGATACGCAGTATTTT,CASRLAGADTQYF
TRBD2,TRBV6-5,-,TRBJ2-7,TGTGCCAGCAGTACACCGCGGGGGGCGGCTTACGAGCAGTACTTC,CASSTPRGAAYEQYF
-,TRBV5-1,-,TRBJ2-5,TGCGCCAGCAGCTTGTTGGGGTGGCCCCCAGAGACCCAGTACTTC,CASSLLGWPPETQYF
-,TRBV6-4,-,TRBJ2-3,TGTGCCAGCGCCGTCGGCGATACGCAGTATTTT,CASAVGDTQYF
-,TRBV21-1,-,TRBJ2-3,TGTGCCAGCAGCCGCGATCCCCGCACAGATACGCAGTATTTT,CASSRDPRTDTQYF
-,TRBV29-1,once,TRBJ1-3,TGCAGCGCCGGGATCCAAAGAAACACCATATATTTT,CSAGIQRNTIYF
-,TRBV11-3,-,TRBJ2-2,TGTGCCAGCAGCCGAGGAGAGAACACCGGGGAGCTGTTTTTT,CASSRGENTGELFF
TRBD1,TRBV19,-,TRBJ1-1,TGTGCCAGTAGTACCCCCGGGACAGGTAACACTGAAGCTTTCTTT,CASSTPGTGNTEAFF
-,TRBV21-1,-,TRBJ2-7,TGTGCCAGCAGAACTACACAGGGGCTCGAGCAGTACTTC,CASRTTQGLEQYF
TRBD1,TRBV4-1,-,TRBJ1-1,TGCGCCAGCAGCCAATCACAGGGGGCTAACACTGAAGCTTTCTTT,CASSQSQGANTEAFF
-,TRBV11-2,few,TRBJ2-1,TGTGCCAGCAGCGCCCGGGACTCCACATACAATGAGCAGTTCTTC,CASSARDSTYNEQFF
-,TRBV6-1,-,TRBJ1-2,TGTGCCAGCGGAGTACAGGATTCCTATGGCTACACCTTC,CASGVQDSYGYTF
-,TRBV19,-,TRBJ2-1,TGTGCCAGTAGTATCTCATTTGGGGGGCACGGTGAGCAGTTCTTC,CASSISFGGHGEQFF
TRBD2,TRBV6-6,-,TRBJ2-3,TGTGCCAGCAGTTTCGGGACTAGCCGGGGAGATACGCAGTATTTT,CASSFGTSRGDTQYF
TRBD2,TRBV11-2,-,TRBJ2-2,TGTGCCAGCAGGAAGCGGGAGTTCGACACCGGGGAGCTGTTTTTT,CASRKREFDTGELFF
TRBD1,TRBV28,-,TRBJ1-2,TGTGCCAGCAGTCTCGCAGGGGGCGCTGGCTACACCTTC,CASSLAGGAGYTF
-,TRBV7-2,-,TRBJ1-2,TGTGCCAGCAGCCGCGACAGTCCTTATGGCTACACCTTC,CASSRDSPYGYTF